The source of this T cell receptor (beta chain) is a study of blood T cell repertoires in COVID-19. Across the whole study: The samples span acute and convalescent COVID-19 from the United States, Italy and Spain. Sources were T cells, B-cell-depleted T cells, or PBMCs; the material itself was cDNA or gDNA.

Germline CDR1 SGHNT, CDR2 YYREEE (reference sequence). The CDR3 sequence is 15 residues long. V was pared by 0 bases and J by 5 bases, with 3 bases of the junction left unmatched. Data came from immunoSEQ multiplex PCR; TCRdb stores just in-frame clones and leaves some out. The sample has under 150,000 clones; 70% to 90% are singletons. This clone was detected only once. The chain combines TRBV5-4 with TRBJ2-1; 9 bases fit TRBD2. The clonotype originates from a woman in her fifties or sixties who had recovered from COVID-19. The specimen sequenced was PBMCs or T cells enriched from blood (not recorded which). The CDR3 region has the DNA TGTGCCAGCAGCTTGGGGACTAGCGCGAACAATGAGCAGTTCTTC. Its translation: CASSLGTSANNEQFF.